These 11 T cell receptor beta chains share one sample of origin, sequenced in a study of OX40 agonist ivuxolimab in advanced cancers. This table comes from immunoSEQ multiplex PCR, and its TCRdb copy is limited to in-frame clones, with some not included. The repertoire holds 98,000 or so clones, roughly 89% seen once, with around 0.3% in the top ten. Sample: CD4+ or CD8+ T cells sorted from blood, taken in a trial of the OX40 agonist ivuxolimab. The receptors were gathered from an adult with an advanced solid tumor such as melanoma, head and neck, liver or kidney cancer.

The CDR3 is CASSMFAIGGENIQYF. The CDR3 DNA reads as TGCGCCAGCAGCATGTTCGCCATAGGGGGCGAAAACATTCAGTACTTC. V usage is TRBV5-1 and J usage is TRBJ2-4; 7 positions agree with TRBD1. The CDR3 length is 16 residues. With V trimmed by 4 bases and J by 5 bases, 12 bases remained unmatched. Germline CDR1 reads SGHRS; CDR2 reads YFSETQ.

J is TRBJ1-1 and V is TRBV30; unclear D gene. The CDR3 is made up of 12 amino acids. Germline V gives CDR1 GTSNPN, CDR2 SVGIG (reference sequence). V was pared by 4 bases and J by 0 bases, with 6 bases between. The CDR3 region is CAWIRLNTEAFF. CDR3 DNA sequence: TGTGCCTGGATAAGGTTGAACACTGAAGCTTTCTTT.

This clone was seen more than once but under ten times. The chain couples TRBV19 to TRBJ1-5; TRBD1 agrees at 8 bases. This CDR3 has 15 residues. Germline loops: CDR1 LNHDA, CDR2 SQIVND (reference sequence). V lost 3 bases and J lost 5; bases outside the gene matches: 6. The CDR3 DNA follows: TGTGCCAGTAGTATTGAGGACAGGGATCATCAGCCCCAGCATTTT. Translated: CASSIEDRDHQPQHF.

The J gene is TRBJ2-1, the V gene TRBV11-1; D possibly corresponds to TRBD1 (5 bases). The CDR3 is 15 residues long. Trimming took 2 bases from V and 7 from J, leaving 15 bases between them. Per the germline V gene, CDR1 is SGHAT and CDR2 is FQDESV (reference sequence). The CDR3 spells CASSLKWGVRNEQFF. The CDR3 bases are TGTGCCAGCAGCTTAAAATGGGGCGTTCGAAATGAGCAGTTCTTC.

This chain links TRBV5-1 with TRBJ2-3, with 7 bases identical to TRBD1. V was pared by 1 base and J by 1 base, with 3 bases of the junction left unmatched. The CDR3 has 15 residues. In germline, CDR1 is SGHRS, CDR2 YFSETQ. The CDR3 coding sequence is TGCGCCAGCAGCTTGTGGGACAGCCGCACAGATACGCAGTATTTT. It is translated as CASSLWDSRTDTQYF.

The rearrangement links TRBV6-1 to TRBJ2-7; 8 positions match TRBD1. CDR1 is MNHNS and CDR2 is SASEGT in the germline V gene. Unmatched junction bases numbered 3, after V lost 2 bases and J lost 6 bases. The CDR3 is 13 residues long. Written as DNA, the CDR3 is TGTGCCAGCAGTGAAATAACAGGGGGCGAGCAGTACTTC. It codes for CASSEITGGEQYF.

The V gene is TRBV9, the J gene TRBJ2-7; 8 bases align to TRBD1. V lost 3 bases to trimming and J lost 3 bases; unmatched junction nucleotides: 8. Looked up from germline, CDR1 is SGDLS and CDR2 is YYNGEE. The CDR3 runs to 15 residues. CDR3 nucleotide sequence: TGTGCCAGCAGCGCTGGAATTGGACAGGGCTACGAGCAGTACTTC. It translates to CASSAGIGQGYEQYF.

CDR3: CASSYYHRTNEKLFF. In DNA, the CDR3 is TGTGCCAGCAGTTATTATCACAGAACTAATGAAAAACTGTTTTTT. The chain combines TRBV6-5 with TRBJ1-4; D uncertain. The CDR3 covers 15 residues. CDR1 and CDR2 from the germline V gene are MNHEY and SVGAGI. V lost 3 bases and J 1 base, leaving 9 bases between the germline ends.

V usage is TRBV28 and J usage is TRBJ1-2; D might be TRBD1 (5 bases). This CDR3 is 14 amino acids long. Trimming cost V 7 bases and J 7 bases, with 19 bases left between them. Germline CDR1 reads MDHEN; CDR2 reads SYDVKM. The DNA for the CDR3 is TGTGCCAGCACCCCTGGGGTAGGGAGGGGTGGCTACACCTTC. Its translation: CASTPGVGRGGYTF.

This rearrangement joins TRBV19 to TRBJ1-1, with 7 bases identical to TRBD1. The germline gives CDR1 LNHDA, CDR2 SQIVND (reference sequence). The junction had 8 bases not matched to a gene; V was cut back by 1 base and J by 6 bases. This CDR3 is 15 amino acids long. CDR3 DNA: TGTGCCAGTAGTATAGCAAGGGGGCGTAACGCTGAAGCTTTCTTT. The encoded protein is CASSIARGRNAEAFF. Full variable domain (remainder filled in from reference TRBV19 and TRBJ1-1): DGGITQSPKYLFRKEGQNVTLSCEQNLNHDAMYWYRQDPGQGLRLIYYSQIVNDFQKGDIAEGYSVSREKKESFPLTVTSAQKNPTAFYLCASSIARGRNAEAFFGQGTRLTVV.

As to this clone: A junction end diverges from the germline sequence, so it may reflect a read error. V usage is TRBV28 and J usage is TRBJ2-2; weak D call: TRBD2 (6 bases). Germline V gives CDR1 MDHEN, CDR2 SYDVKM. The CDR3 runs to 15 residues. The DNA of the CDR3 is TGTGCCAACAGTTTGGCTGCTGCAGGGCGGGAGGAGCTGTTTTTT. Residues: CANSLAAAGREELFF.